One sample yielded the 25 T cell receptor beta chains listed below, sequenced in a study of technical replicates of blood from a few donors. Libraries were prepared by immunoSEQ multiplex PCR; TCRdb keeps only in-frame clonotypes and omits some of them. The data show tens of thousands of clones, 94% seen once. Specimen: T cells isolated from PBMCs. These receptors were obtained from a human donor in good health.

The chain employs TRBV29-1 and TRBJ1-2, with D tentatively TRBD1 (5 bases). V lost 1 base, J lost 3 bases, and 9 bases lay in between. CDR1 and CDR2 from the germline V gene are SQVTM and ANQGSEA. The CDR3 length is 13 residues. CDR3 loop: CSVEATGDYGYTF. CDR3 bases: TGCAGCGTTGAAGCCACAGGAGACTATGGCTACACCTTC.

The chain employs TRBV9 and TRBJ2-7; TRBD1 matches at 8 bases. The germline V gene has CDR1 SGDLS and CDR2 YYNGEE. CDR3 length equals 13 residues. V shed 1 base and J 9 bases; nucleotides not matched to a gene: 6. CDR3 loop: CASSVRTGHGQYF. CDR3 nucleotides: TGTGCCAGCAGCGTAAGGACAGGGCACGGGCAGTACTTC. Combining the CDR3 with reference TRBV9 and TRBJ2-7 gives the whole variable domain DSGVTQTPKHLITATGQRVTLRCSPRSGDLSVYWYQQSLDQGLQFLIQYYNGEERAKGNILERFSAQQFPDLHSELNLSSLELGDSALYFCASSVRTGHGQYFGPGTRLTVT.

The chain joins TRBV18 to TRBJ1-5; TRBD1 might be the D (5 bases). V dropped 3 bases and J dropped 6 bases, with 6 bases sitting between them. There are 12 residues in the CDR3. CDR1 and CDR2 from the germline V gene are KGHSH and LQKENI. The CDR3 sequence is CASSPGGQPQHF. DNA for the CDR3: TGTGCCAGCTCACCCGGGGGTCAGCCCCAGCATTTT. Drawing the rest from reference TRBV18 and TRBJ1-5, the complete variable domain is NAGVMQNPRHLVRRRGQEARLRCSPMKGHSHVYWYRQLPEEGLKFMVYLQKENIIDESGMPKERFSAEFPKEGPSILRIQQVVRGDSAAYFCASSPGGQPQHFGDGTRLSIL.

The CDR3 DNA reads TGTGCCAGCAGCTTAGTGAGGGACTCTCATCACTCTGGAAACACCATATATTTT. It encodes CASSLVRDSHHSGNTIYF. This sequence joins TRBV7-8 and TRBJ1-3; TRBD1 might be the D (5 bases). The CDR3 runs 18 residues. Germline V lookup: CDR1 SGHVS, CDR2 FQNEAQ. The germline V and J ends were trimmed by 1 base and 0 bases, with 16 bases remaining between them. The variable domain in full, completed from reference TRBV7-8 and TRBJ1-3, reads GAGVSQSPRYKVAKRGQDVALRCDPISGHVSLFWYQQALGQGPEFLTYFQNEAQLDKSGLPSDRFFAERPEGSVSTLKIQRTQQEDSAVYLCASSLVRDSHHSGNTIYFGEGSWLTVV.

About this clone: Other nucleotide sequences in the sample specify the same CDR3. The DNA for the CDR3 is TGTGCCAGCAGTTTGTTGGCGGGGGCAGATACGCAGTATTTT. This translates into CASSLLAGADTQYF. The chain combines TRBV28 with TRBJ2-3; 7 bases map to TRBD2. The trim removed 3 bases at V and 4 bases at J, leaving 4 bases unmatched. Germline loops: CDR1 MDHEN, CDR2 SYDVKM. The CDR3 length is 14 residues.

The chain carries TRBV6-5 and TRBJ1-2; tentative D call: TRBD1 (5 bases). Germline V CDR1 and CDR2: MNHEY, SVGAGI. The CDR3 sequence is 14 residues long. The V and J ends lost 6 bases and 8 bases respectively, with 19 bases between them. The CDR3 region is CASSQLPRVWGYTF. Written as DNA, the CDR3 is TGTGCCAGCAGCCAATTACCCAGGGTATGGGGCTACACCTTC.

This clone is a singleton in its sample. The chain links TRBV28 to TRBJ2-5; unclear D gene. Looked up from germline, CDR1 is MDHEN and CDR2 is SYDVKM. The CDR3 runs 15 residues. Trimming pared 6 bases from V and 5 bases from J, leaving 19 bases between. CDR3 nucleotides: TGTGCCAGCAGCTCCTATATAACTGGTCGGGAGACCCAGTACTTC. Amino acids: CASSSYITGRETQYF.

This chain links TRBV5-4 with TRBJ1-2; 8 bases fit TRBD1. Germline V gene sequence: CDR1 SGHNT, CDR2 YYREEE (reference sequence). With V trimmed by 4 bases and J by 8 bases, 13 bases remained unmatched. The CDR3 is made up of 15 amino acids. The CDR3 protein is CASSMKDRGLGGYTF. CDR3 bases: TGTGCCAGCAGCATGAAAGACAGGGGACTGGGGGGCTACACCTTC.

The V and J genes are TRBV28 and TRBJ1-4, with 7 bases that match TRBD1. Germline loops: CDR1 MDHEN, CDR2 SYDVKM. This CDR3 has 15 residues. The ends lost 7 bases at V and 4 bases at J; junction bases unmatched: 9. In DNA form, the CDR3 reads TGTGCCAGCACCCCTTACAGGGGCCTTAATGAAAAACTGTTTTTT. Its protein is CASTPYRGLNEKLFF.

The chain carries TRBV11-3 and TRBJ2-2, with TRBD2 matching over 11 bases. The CDR3 is made up of 15 amino acids. Unmatched junction bases numbered 4, after V lost 5 bases and J lost 5 bases. Germline CDR1 is SGHNT and CDR2 is YENEEA. The CDR3: CASSPLAGGTGELFF. The CDR3 region has the DNA TGTGCCAGCAGCCCCCTAGCGGGGGGAACCGGGGAGCTGTTTTTT.

The chain employs TRBV10-1 and TRBJ2-3; 8 bases match TRBD1. The V gene end was trimmed by 2 bases and the J gene end by 2 bases; junction bases not matched to a gene: 6. This CDR3 is 16 amino acids long. Germline V gene sequence: CDR1 WNHNN, CDR2 SYGVQD (reference sequence). The CDR3 DNA sequence: TGCGCCAGCAGTGAGGGACAGGGTTTCCCCACAGATACGCAGTATTTT. Amino acid sequence: CASSEGQGFPTDTQYF.

This chain links TRBV6-5 with TRBJ1-1; D is possibly TRBD1 (5 bases). The V and J ends lost 7 bases and 5 bases respectively, with 17 bases between them. The CDR3 consists of 14 residues. Germline V CDR1 and CDR2: MNHEY, SVGAGI. CDR3 bases: TGTGCCAGCACTTCGGCGGGGGGGTCGACTGAAGCTTTCTTT. Its protein product is CASTSAGGSTEAFF.

The genes are TRBV4-1 and TRBJ2-3, with TRBD2 matching over 8 bases. There are 15 residues in the CDR3. V shed 0 bases and J 6 bases; nucleotides not matched to a gene: 5. The germline V gene encodes CDR1 MGHRA and CDR2 YSYEKL. The CDR3 sequence is CASSQDAGGADTQYF. The CDR3 DNA sequence: TGCGCCAGCAGCCAAGACGCCGGGGGGGCGGATACGCAGTATTTT.

The genes are TRBV6-1 and TRBJ1-2; 9 bases fit TRBD1. V gave up 5 bases and J gave up 7 bases; unmatched junction bases: 11. The CDR3 sequence is 15 residues long. Germline loops: CDR1 MNHNS, CDR2 SASEGT. CDR3 sequence reads: CASSPSNRGQGGYTF. For the CDR3, the DNA is TGTGCCAGCAGTCCCTCAAACAGGGGGCAAGGTGGCTACACCTTC.

In regard to this clone: Additional DNA sequences in this sample encode the identical CDR3. CDR3 region: CASSLALSGANVLTF. CDR3 nucleotide sequence: TGCGCCAGCAGCTTGGCCTTATCTGGGGCCAACGTCCTGACTTTC. V and J are TRBV5-1 and TRBJ2-6, with unresolved D. V dropped 0 bases and J dropped 1 base, with 5 bases sitting between them. The germline V gene has CDR1 SGHRS and CDR2 YFSETQ. The CDR3 contains 15 residues.

The chain uses TRBV5-5 and TRBJ2-1, with D possibly TRBD2 on 6 matching bases. This CDR3 region has 12 residues. Trimming removed 1 base from V and 8 bases from J, with 7 bases in between. Looked up from germline, CDR1 is SGHKS and CDR2 is YYEKEE (reference sequence). CDR3 in amino acids: CASSLWGDEQFF. In DNA form, the CDR3 reads TGTGCCAGCAGCTTGTGGGGGGATGAGCAGTTCTTC. Supplemented by reference TRBV5-5 and TRBJ2-1, the full variable domain reads DAGVTQSPTHLIKTRGQQVTLRCSPISGHKSVSWYQQVLGQGPQFIFQYYEKEERGRGNFPDRFSARQFPNYSSELNVNALLLGDSALYLCASSLWGDEQFFGPGTRLTVL.

The genes are TRBV29-1 and TRBJ1-1; 9 nucleotides line up with TRBD1. The V and J ends lost 8 bases and 4 bases, in that order; junction bases with no gene match: 11. The CDR3 extends over 14 amino acids. Germline V gene data show CDR1 as SQVTM and CDR2 as ANQGSEA. DNA of the CDR3: TGCAGCCTTACGACAGGGGGAAGGTTCACTGAAGCTTTCTTT. Its protein product is CSLTTGGRFTEAFF. The full variable domain, rest sourced from reference TRBV29-1 and TRBJ1-1, is SAVISQKPSRDICQRGTSLTIQCQVDSQVTMMFWYRQQPGQSLTLIATANQGSEATYESGFVIDKFPISRPNLTFSTLTVSNMSPEDSSIYLCSLTTGGRFTEAFFGQGTRLTVV.

The rearrangement joins TRBV28 to TRBJ1-1; perhaps TRBD1 as D (6 bases). The CDR3 consists of 16 residues. Germline V gives CDR1 MDHEN, CDR2 SYDVKM. V was pared by 4 bases and J by 3 bases, with 18 bases between. In nucleotides, the CDR3 is TGTGCCAGCAGTTCACCGGGACACCTACCCTACACTGAAGCTTTCTTT. This translates into CASSSPGHLPYTEAFF.

This sequence joins TRBV6-5 and TRBJ2-1; D may be TRBD2 (5 bases). CDR3 length: 15 residues. CDR1 MNHEY and CDR2 SVGAGI come from the germline V gene. Trimming stripped 6 bases from V and 2 bases from J, with 14 bases between. The CDR3 bases are TGTGCCAGCAGACCTACAGTTAGCGCCTACAATGAGCAGTTCTTC. Its protein product is CASRPTVSAYNEQFF.

CDR3 DNA sequence: TGCAGCGTAGACAGGGCCTATGGCTACACCTTC. Residues: CSVDRAYGYTF. V gene TRBV29-1 combines with J gene TRBJ1-2; 7 bases are shared with TRBD1. Trimming removed 6 bases from V and 4 bases from J; junction bases left unmatched: 2. This CDR3 has 11 amino acids. Germline V CDR1 and CDR2: SQVTM, ANQGSEA.

The chain is built from TRBV29-1 and TRBJ2-5; unclear D gene. V lost 4 bases, J lost 1 base, and 13 bases lay in between. There are 14 residues in the CDR3. The germline V gene has CDR1 SQVTM and CDR2 ANQGSEA. CDR3 nucleotide sequence: TGCAGCGTTGTCGAGTGGGCAAGCCAAGAGACCCAGTACTTC. Residues: CSVVEWASQETQYF.

The V call is TRBV30, the J call TRBJ2-7; D is undetermined. CDR1 is GTSNPN, CDR2 SVGIG, per germline (reference sequence). The CDR3 covers 12 residues. Trimming left V 1 base short and J 5 bases short, with 9 bases between. The CDR3 DNA reads as TGTGCCTGGAGTGGCCCACTCAACGAGCAGTACTTC. It is translated as CAWSGPLNEQYF.

Of note for this clone: At the DNA level, this CDR3 is encoded by other sequences in the same sample as well. The CDR3 here is CSARGDTEAFF. The CDR3, as DNA: TGCAGTGCTAGAGGAGACACTGAAGCTTTCTTT. V gene TRBV20-1 combines with J gene TRBJ1-1; D unclear. In germline, CDR1 is DFQATT, CDR2 SNEGSKA (reference sequence). The CDR3 loop spans 11 amino acids. Trimming stripped 1 base from V and 3 bases from J, with 3 bases between.

The V and J genes are TRBV19 and TRBJ1-5, with D unresolved. CDR1 and CDR2 (germline): LNHDA, SQIVND (reference sequence). Trimming removed 4 bases from V and 4 bases from J, with 11 bases in between. This CDR3 comprises 14 residues. The CDR3 region is CASSSLEANQPQHF. Written as DNA, the CDR3 is TGTGCCAGTAGTAGCCTTGAGGCTAATCAGCCCCAGCATTTT.

V and J are TRBV6-1 and TRBJ2-7; tentatively, D is TRBD1 (5 bases). Germline loops: CDR1 MNHNS, CDR2 SASEGT. This CDR3 comprises 14 residues. Trimming took 3 bases from V and 6 from J, leaving 15 bases between them. This CDR3 reads CASSELWSRAEQYF. For the CDR3, the DNA is TGTGCCAGCAGTGAGCTCTGGAGCAGGGCCGAGCAGTACTTC.